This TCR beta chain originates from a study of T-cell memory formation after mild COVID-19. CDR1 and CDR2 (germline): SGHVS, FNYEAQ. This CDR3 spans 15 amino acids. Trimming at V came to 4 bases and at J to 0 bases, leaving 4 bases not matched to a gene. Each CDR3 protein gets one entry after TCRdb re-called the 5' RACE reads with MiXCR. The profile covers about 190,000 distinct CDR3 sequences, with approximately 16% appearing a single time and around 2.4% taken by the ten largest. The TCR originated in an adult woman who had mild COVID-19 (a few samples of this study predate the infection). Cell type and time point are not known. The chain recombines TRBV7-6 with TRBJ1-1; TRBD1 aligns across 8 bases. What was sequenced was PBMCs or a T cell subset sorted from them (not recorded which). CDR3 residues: CASSSGTGVNTEAFF. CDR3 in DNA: TGTGCCAGCAGCTCAGGGACAGGTGTGAACACTGAAGCTTTCTTT. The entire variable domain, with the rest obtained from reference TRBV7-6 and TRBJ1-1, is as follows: GAGVSQSPRYKVTKRGQDVALRCDPISGHVSLYWYRQALGQGPEFLTYFNYEAQQDKSGLPNDRFSAERPEGSISTLTIQRTEQRDSAMYRCASSSGTGVNTEAFFGQGTRLTVV.